This T cell receptor (beta chain) is drawn from a study of blood T cell repertoires in COVID-19. Looking at the study overall: PBMCs, B-cell-depleted T cells, or T cells provided the cDNA or gDNA that made up the material.

With V trimmed by 5 bases and J by 8 bases, 13 bases remained unmatched. This CDR3 spans 15 amino acids. Germline values: CDR1 KGHDR, CDR2 SFDVKD. Libraries were prepared by immunoSEQ multiplex PCR; TCRdb keeps only in-frame clonotypes and omits some of them. The table lists some 80,000 clones, roughly 84% of them singletons. This rearrangement joins TRBV24-1 to TRBJ1-2; 7 nucleotides agree with TRBD1. The receptor was derived from a man aged 45-60 years with acute or convalescent COVID-19. Sequencing input: peripheral blood. CDR3 coding DNA: TGTGCCACCAGTGCCGGGCTGACAGGGACCAGCGGCTACACCTTC. Encoded protein: CATSAGLTGTSGYTF.